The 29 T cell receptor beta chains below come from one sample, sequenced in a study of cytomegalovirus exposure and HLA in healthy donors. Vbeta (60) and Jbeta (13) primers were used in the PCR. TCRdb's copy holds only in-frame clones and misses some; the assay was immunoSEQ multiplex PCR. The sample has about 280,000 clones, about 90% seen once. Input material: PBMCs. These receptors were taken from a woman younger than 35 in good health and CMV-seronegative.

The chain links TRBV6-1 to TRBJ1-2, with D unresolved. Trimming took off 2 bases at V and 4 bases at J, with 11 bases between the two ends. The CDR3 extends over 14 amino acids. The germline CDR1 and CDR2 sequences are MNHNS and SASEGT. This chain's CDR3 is CASSELPYSYGYTF. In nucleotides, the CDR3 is TGTGCCAGCAGTGAACTCCCTTACAGCTATGGCTACACCTTC.

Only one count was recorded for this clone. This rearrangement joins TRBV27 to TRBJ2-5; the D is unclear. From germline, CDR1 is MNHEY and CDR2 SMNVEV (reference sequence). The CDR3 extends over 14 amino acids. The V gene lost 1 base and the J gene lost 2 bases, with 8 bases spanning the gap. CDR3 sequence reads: CASSLLGRQETQYF. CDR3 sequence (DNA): TGTGCCAGCAGTTTATTAGGCAGGCAAGAGACCCAGTACTTC.

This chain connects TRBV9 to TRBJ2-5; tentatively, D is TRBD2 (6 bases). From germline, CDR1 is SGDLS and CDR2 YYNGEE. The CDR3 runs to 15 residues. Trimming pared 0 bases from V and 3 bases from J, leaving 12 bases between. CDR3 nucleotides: TGTGCCAGCAGCGTAGAGGAGGGTCTGGAAGAGACCCAGTACTTC. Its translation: CASSVEEGLEETQYF.

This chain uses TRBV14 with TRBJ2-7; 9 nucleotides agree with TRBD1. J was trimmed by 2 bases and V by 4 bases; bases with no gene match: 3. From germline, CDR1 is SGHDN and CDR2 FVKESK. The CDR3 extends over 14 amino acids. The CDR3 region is CASSPGQGPYEQYF. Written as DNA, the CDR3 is TGTGCCAGCAGCCCGGGACAGGGCCCCTACGAGCAGTACTTC.

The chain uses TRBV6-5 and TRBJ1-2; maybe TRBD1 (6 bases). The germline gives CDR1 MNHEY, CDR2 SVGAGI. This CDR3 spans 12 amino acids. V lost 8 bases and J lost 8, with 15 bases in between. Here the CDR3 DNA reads TGTGCCAGCCCTCTGGGGGGGCCCGGCTACACCTTC. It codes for CASPLGGPGYTF.

CDR3 nucleotide sequence: TGTGCCACCAGCAGAGATTCCGGCAGGGCTAATGAAAAACTGTTTTTT. This sequence encodes CATSRDSGRANEKLFF. The gene calls are TRBV15 and TRBJ1-4; perhaps TRBD1 as D (5 bases). Germline lookup yields CDR1 LNHNV and CDR2 YYDKDF (reference sequence). Trimming took off 0 bases at V and 3 bases at J, with 11 bases between the two ends. The CDR3 is 16 amino acids. The complete variable domain, with remaining parts taken from reference TRBV15 and TRBJ1-4, reads DAMVIQNPRYQVTQFGKPVTLSCSQTLNHNVMYWYQQKSSQAPKLLFHYYDKDFNNEADTPDNFQSRRPNTSFCFLDIRSPGLGDTAMYLCATSRDSGRANEKLFFGSGTQLSVL.

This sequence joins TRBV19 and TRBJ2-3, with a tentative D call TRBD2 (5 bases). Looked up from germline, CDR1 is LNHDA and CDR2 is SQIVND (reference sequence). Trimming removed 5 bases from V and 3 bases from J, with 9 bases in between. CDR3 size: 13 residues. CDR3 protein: CASSRSGTDTQYF. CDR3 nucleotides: TGTGCCAGTAGTCGATCGGGGACAGATACGCAGTATTTT.

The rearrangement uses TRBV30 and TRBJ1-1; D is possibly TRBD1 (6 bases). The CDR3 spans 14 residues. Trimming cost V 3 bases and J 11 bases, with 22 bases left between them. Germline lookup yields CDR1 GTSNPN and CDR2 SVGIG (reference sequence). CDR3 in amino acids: CAWSSLVRGGGAFF. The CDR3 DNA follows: TGTGCCTGGAGCTCTTTAGTCCGAGGGGGGGGCGCTTTCTTT.

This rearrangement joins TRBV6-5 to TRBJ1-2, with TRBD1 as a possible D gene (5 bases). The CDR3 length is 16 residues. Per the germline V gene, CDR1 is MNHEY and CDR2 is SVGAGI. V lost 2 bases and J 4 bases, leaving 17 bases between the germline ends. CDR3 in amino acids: CASSYTSVQGSYGYTF. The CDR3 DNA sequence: TGTGCCAGCAGTTACACGTCCGTTCAGGGCTCCTATGGCTACACCTTC.

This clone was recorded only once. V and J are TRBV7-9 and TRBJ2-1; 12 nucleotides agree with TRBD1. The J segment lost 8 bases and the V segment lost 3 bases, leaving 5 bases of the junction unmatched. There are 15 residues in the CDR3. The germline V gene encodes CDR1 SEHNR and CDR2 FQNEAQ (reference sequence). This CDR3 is CASSFGTGGFDEQFF. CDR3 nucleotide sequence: TGTGCCAGCAGCTTCGGGACAGGGGGCTTCGATGAGCAGTTCTTC.

The DNA for the CDR3 is TGTGCCTGGACCCGGGACAGCTTATCCTACGAGCAGTACTTC. This gives the protein CAWTRDSLSYEQYF. The chain couples TRBV30 to TRBJ2-7; TRBD1 aligns across 7 bases. The CDR3 contains 14 residues. Germline V gene data show CDR1 as GTSNPN and CDR2 as SVGIG (reference sequence). V lost 4 bases, J lost 1 base, and 7 bases stayed unmatched.

This CDR3 is CASSQPSRGGYTF. CDR3 in DNA: TGCGCCAGCAGCCAACCATCACGGGGTGGCTACACCTTC. J is TRBJ1-2 and V is TRBV4-1; D call uncertain. Looked up from germline, CDR1 is MGHRA and CDR2 is YSYEKL. CDR3 size: 13 residues. Trimming took off 2 bases at V and 7 bases at J, with 11 bases between the two ends.

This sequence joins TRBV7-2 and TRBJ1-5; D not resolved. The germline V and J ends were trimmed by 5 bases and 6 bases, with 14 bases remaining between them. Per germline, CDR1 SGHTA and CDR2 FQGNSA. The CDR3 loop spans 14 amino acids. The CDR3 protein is CASSPGPTGQPQHF. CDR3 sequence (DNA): TGTGCCAGCAGCCCCGGCCCAACGGGTCAGCCCCAGCATTTT.

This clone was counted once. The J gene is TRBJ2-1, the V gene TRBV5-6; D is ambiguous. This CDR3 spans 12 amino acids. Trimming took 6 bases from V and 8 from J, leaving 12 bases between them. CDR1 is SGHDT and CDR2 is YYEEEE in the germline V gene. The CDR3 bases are TGTGCCAGCACCTTAAATCGGGATGAGCAGTTCTTC. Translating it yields CASTLNRDEQFF.

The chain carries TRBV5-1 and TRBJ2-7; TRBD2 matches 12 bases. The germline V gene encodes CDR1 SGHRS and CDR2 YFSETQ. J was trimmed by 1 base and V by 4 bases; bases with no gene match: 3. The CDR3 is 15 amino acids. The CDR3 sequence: CASSRLAGVSYEQYF. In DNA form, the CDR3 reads TGCGCCAGCAGCCGACTAGCGGGGGTATCCTACGAGCAGTACTTC.

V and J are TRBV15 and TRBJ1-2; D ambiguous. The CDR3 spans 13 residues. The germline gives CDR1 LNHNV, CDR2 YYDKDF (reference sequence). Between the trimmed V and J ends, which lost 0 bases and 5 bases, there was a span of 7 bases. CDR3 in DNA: TGTGCCACCAGCAGAGATACAGAATATGGCTACACCTTC. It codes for CATSRDTEYGYTF. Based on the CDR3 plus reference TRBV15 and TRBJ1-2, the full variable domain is DAMVIQNPRYQVTQFGKPVTLSCSQTLNHNVMYWYQQKSSQAPKLLFHYYDKDFNNEADTPDNFQSRRPNTSFCFLDIRSPGLGDTAMYLCATSRDTEYGYTFGSGTRLTVV.

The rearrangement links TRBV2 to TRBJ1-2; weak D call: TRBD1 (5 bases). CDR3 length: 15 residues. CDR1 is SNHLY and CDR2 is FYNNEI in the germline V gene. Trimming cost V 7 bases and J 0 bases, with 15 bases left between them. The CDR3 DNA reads TGTGCCAGCATCCTTAAGACAGCTTCTAACTATGGCTACACCTTC. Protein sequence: CASILKTASNYGYTF.

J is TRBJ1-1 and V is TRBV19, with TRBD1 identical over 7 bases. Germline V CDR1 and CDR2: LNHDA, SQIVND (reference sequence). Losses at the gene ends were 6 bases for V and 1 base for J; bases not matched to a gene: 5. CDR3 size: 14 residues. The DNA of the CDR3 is TGTGCCAGTAGGGGGACAGCCAAGAACACTGAAGCTTTCTTT. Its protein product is CASRGTAKNTEAFF.

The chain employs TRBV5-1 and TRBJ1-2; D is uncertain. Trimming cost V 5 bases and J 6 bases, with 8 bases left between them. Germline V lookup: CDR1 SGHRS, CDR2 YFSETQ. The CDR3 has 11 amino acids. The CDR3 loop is CASRNGHGYTF. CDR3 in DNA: TGCGCCAGCAGGAATGGGCATGGCTACACCTTC. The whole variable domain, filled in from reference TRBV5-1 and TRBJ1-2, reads KAGVTQTPRYLIKTRGQQVTLSCSPISGHRSVSWYQQTPGQGLQFLFEYFSETQRNKGNFPGRFSGRQFSNSRSEMNVSTLELGDSALYLCASRNGHGYTFGSGTRLTVV.

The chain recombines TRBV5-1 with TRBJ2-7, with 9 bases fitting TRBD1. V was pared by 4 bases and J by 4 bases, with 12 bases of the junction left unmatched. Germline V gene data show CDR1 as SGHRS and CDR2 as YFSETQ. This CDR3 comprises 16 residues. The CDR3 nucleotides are TGCGCCAGCAGCGACTTTAATCGACAGGGGGAATACGAGCAGTACTTC. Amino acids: CASSDFNRQGEYEQYF.

The CDR3, as DNA: TGTGCTAGTGGTTTACCCGGGGGGCTAGCGGGGGCCCTGAACACCGGGGAGCTGTTTTTT. It encodes CASGLPGGLAGALNTGELFF. The chain is built from TRBV12-5 and TRBJ2-2; 10 nucleotides align to TRBD2. Germline CDR1 and CDR2: LGHNT and FRNRAP. J lost 1 base, V lost 3 bases, and 14 bases had no gene match. This CDR3 spans 20 amino acids.

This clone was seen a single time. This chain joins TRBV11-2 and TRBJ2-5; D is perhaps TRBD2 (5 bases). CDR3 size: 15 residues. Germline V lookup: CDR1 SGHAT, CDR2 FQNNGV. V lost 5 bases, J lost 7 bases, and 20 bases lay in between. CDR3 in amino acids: CASSRSGSAEGTQYF. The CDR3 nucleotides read TGTGCCAGCAGCCGCTCGGGGTCCGCTGAGGGGACCCAGTACTTC. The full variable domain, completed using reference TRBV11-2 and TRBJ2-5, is EAGVAQSPRYKIIEKRQSVAFWCNPISGHATLYWYQQILGQGPKLLIQFQNNGVVDDSQLPKDRFSAERLKGVDSTLKIQPAKLEDSAVYLCASSRSGSAEGTQYFGPGTRLLVL.

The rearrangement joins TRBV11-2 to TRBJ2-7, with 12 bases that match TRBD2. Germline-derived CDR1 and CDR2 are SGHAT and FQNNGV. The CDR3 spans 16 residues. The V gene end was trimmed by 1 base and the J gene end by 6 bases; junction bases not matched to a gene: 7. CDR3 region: CASSLATSGGQREQYF. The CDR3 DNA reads TGTGCCAGCAGCTTAGCAACTAGCGGGGGGCAGCGCGAGCAGTACTTC.

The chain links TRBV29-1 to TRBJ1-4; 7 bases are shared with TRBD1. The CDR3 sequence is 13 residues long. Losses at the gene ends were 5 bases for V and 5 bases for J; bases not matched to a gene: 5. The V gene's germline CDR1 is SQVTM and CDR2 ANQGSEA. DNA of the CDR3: TGCAGCGTTAGGACAGGTCAAAATGAAAAACTGTTTTTT. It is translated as CSVRTGQNEKLFF.

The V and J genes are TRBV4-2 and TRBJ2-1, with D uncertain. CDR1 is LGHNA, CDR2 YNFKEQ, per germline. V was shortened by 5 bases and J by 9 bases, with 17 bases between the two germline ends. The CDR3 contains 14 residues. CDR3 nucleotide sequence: TGTGCCAGCAGCTCCAAGACCTCGGGTCTTGAGCAGTTCTTC. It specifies CASSSKTSGLEQFF.

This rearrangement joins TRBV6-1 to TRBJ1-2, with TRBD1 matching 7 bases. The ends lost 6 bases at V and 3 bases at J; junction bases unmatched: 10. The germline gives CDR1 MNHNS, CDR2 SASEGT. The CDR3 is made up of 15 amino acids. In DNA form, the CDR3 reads TGTGCCAGCAGCCACCGGGACAGCTTGTACTATGGCTACACCTTC. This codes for CASSHRDSLYYGYTF.

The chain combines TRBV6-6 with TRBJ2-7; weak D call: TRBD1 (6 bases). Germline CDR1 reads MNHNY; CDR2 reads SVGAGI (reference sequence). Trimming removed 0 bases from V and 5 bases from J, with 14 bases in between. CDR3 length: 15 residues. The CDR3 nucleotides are TGTGCCAGCAGTTACTCGAGCGGCAGGGGTAACGAGCAGTACTTC. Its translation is CASSYSSGRGNEQYF.

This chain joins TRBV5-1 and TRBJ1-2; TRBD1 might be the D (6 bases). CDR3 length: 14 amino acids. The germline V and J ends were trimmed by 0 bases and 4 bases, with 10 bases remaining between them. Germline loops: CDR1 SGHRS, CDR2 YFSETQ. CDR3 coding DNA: TGCGCCAGCAGCTTGGTAGGGGACATCTATGGCTACACCTTC. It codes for CASSLVGDIYGYTF.

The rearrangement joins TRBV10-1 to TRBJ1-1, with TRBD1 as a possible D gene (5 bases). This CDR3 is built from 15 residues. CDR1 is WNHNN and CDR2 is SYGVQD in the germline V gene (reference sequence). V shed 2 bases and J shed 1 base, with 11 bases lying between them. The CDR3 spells CASSEIRGPNTEAFF. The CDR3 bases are TGCGCCAGCAGTGAGATTAGGGGCCCGAACACTGAAGCTTTCTTT.